The 12 T cell receptor beta chains in this list originate from one sample, sequenced in a study of monozygotic twins with inflammatory bowel disease (dated by TCRdb to about 2019). The library was prepared using 5' RACE. This sample was sequenced with an Illumina HiSeq 2500. The reads, reprocessed by TCRdb, yield one row per CDR3 protein sequence and no DNA. The sample table includes approximately 400,000 distinct CDR3 sequences. Clones ranked in the top ten supply 2.4% of the sample. The sample consisted of blood. The source is a human donor with ulcerative colitis or Crohn's disease, or a healthy co-twin of an affected twin (not recorded which).

V and J are TRBV29-1 and TRBJ2-7; TCRdb calls TRBD1, which cannot be checked without DNA. Germline CDR1 and CDR2: SQVTM and ANQGSEA. The CDR3 loop spans 13 amino acids. CDR3: CSVGGDRLYEQYF.

The chain recombines TRBV5-1 with TRBJ2-7; TCRdb's D call of TRBD2 is untestable without DNA. The CDR3 totals 13 residues. Looked up from germline, CDR1 is SGHRS and CDR2 is YFSETQ. CDR3 residues: CASRAEVSYEQYF.

This CDR3 reads CATSGGRGEQFF. The rearrangement joins TRBV24-1 to TRBJ2-1; the D gene TCRdb calls, TRBD1, cannot be checked with no DNA. The CDR3 loop spans 12 amino acids. Germline CDR1 is KGHDR and CDR2 is SFDVKD.

V is TRBV30 and J is TRBJ2-3; the D gene TCRdb calls, TRBD1, cannot be checked with no DNA. The V gene's germline CDR1 is GTSNPN and CDR2 SVGIG (reference sequence). The CDR3 contains 14 residues. The CDR3 spells CAWRRGGTTDTQYF.

The gene calls are TRBV29-1 and TRBJ1-1; TCRdb's D call, TRBD1, is unchecked because there is no DNA. CDR1 SQVTM and CDR2 ANQGSEA come from the germline V gene. CDR3 size: 13 residues. CDR3: CSVERGSDTEAFF.

J is TRBJ2-4 and V is TRBV19; the D call from TCRdb, TRBD2, cannot be confirmed without DNA. Germline V gene data show CDR1 as LNHDA and CDR2 as SQIVND (reference sequence). The CDR3 runs 14 residues. The CDR3 loop reads CASSILGGENIQYF.

The J gene is TRBJ2-1, the V gene TRBV9; TCRdb selects TRBD2, and the lack of DNA leaves this call unchecked. Germline V gives CDR1 SGDLS, CDR2 YYNGEE. The CDR3 is 15 residues long. The CDR3 sequence is CASSSPPGTSGAQFF. The whole variable domain, remainder taken from reference TRBV9 and TRBJ2-1, is DSGVTQTPKHLITATGQRVTLRCSPRSGDLSVYWYQQSLDQGLQFLIQYYNGEERAKGNILERFSAQQFPDLHSELNLSSLELGDSALYFCASSSPPGTSGAQFFGPGTRLTVL.

The rearrangement joins TRBV7-2 to TRBJ1-5; TCRdb's D call of TRBD1 is untestable without DNA. This CDR3 is 14 amino acids long. Germline V gene data show CDR1 as SGHTA and CDR2 as FQGNSA. The CDR3 is CASSLEQGTGPQHF.

The chain has TRBV12-3 or TRBV12-4 and TRBJ2-1; TCRdb calls TRBD2, which cannot be checked without DNA. CDR3 length: 13 residues. CDR3 residues: CASISRNYNEQFF.

The V call is TRBV10-3, the J call TRBJ1-1; TCRdb names TRBD1, which stays unverified in the absence of DNA. Germline assignment: CDR1 ENHRY and CDR2 SYGVKD. The CDR3 totals 14 residues. The CDR3 loop is CAISDPGQYTEAFF.

The chain recombines TRBV14 with TRBJ2-3; TCRdb's D call of TRBD2 is untestable without DNA. There are 14 residues in the CDR3. Germline V CDR1 and CDR2: SGHDN, FVKESK. The CDR3 here is CASSPRDLTDTQYF.

V and J are TRBV4-2 and TRBJ2-1; TCRdb names TRBD2, which stays unverified in the absence of DNA. Germline V gives CDR1 LGHNA, CDR2 YNFKEQ. The CDR3 has 16 residues. The CDR3 sequence: CASSQAGTSGGYEQFF.